The 10 T cell receptor beta chains listed next were all sequenced from one sample in a study of blood T cell repertoires in COVID-19. The method was immunoSEQ multiplex PCR; TCRdb's version includes in-frame clones alone and lacks a portion of them. The data contain around 44,000 clones, around 93% of them singletons. The sample taken for sequencing was peripheral blood. These receptors were collected from a human donor in a cohort sampled during active COVID-19.

By share, this clone counts as medium-sized. V usage is TRBV27 and J usage is TRBJ2-3, with D perhaps TRBD2 (5 bases). Germline-derived CDR1 and CDR2 are MNHEY and SMNVEV (reference sequence). This CDR3 is built from 13 residues. Trimming stripped 3 bases from V and 6 bases from J, with 10 bases between. The CDR3, as DNA: TGTGCCAGCAGTTTCTCCGGGGAGGATACGCAGTATTTT. It encodes CASSFSGEDTQYF.

This clone was found once. V usage is TRBV7-2 and J usage is TRBJ2-2, with a possible D match to TRBD1 (5 bases). Germline CDR1 SGHTA, CDR2 FQGNSA. V lost 4 bases and J 8 bases, leaving 11 bases between the germline ends. The length of the CDR3 is 13 residues. In DNA, the CDR3 is TGTGCCAGCAGCTCCAGGGTTTCAGGGGAGCTGTTTTTT. Amino acid sequence: CASSSRVSGELFF.

The V call is TRBV11-2, the J call TRBJ2-3; 9 bases align to TRBD2. V gave up 2 bases and J gave up 4 bases; unmatched junction bases: 13. This CDR3 spans 18 amino acids. Looked up from germline, CDR1 is SGHAT and CDR2 is FQNNGV. The CDR3 reads CASSLTGWGLARADTQYF. The CDR3 DNA follows: TGTGCCAGCAGCTTAACGGGGTGGGGACTAGCTCGTGCAGATACGCAGTATTTT.

The chain combines TRBV5-1 with TRBJ2-3, with TRBD2 matching 7 bases. J was trimmed by 0 bases and V by 5 bases; bases with no gene match: 3. CDR3 length: 14 residues. Germline lookup yields CDR1 SGHRS and CDR2 YFSETQ. CDR3 nucleotides: TGCGCCAGCAGGGGAGGGGCCAGCACAGATACGCAGTATTTT. This gives the protein CASRGGASTDTQYF.

V gene TRBV5-1 combines with J gene TRBJ2-6; D might be TRBD1 (5 bases). The germline CDR1 and CDR2 sequences are SGHRS and YFSETQ. V was shortened by 2 bases and J by 0 bases, with 9 bases between the two germline ends. CDR3 size: 16 residues. DNA for the CDR3: TGCGCCAGCAGCTTCGCAGGGTCCTCTGGGGCCAACGTCCTGACTTTC. This translates into CASSFAGSSGANVLTF.

This clone has just one count. The chain is built from TRBV7-3 and TRBJ2-2; D gene uncertain. The V end was cut by 5 bases, the J end by 7 bases, with 11 bases between. The CDR3 consists of 13 residues. Per germline, CDR1 SGHTA and CDR2 FQGTGA. The CDR3 is CASSTYLGGELFF. Here the CDR3 DNA reads TGTGCCAGCAGCACCTACCTAGGCGGGGAGCTGTTTTTT.

This chain joins TRBV5-4 and TRBJ2-7; possible D gene TRBD2, 6 bases. The V gene lost 0 bases and the J gene lost 5 bases, with 12 bases spanning the gap. CDR1 SGHNT and CDR2 YYREEE come from the germline V gene (reference sequence). This CDR3 has 14 residues. The CDR3 here is CASSLVRGGDEQYF. CDR3 nucleotides: TGTGCCAGCAGCTTGGTTAGGGGAGGAGACGAGCAGTACTTC.

The chain uses TRBV14 and TRBJ2-7; D may be TRBD1 (5 bases). Germline loops: CDR1 SGHDN, CDR2 FVKESK. The CDR3 totals 14 residues. V lost 4 bases and J lost 0, with 10 bases in between. In DNA form, the CDR3 reads TGTGCCAGCAGCCGCTTTGGGGCCTCCTACGAGCAGTACTTC. Protein sequence: CASSRFGASYEQYF.

J is TRBJ2-2 and V is TRBV18, with TRBD1 matching 9 bases. The CDR3 is made up of 15 amino acids. Unmatched junction bases numbered 3, after V lost 4 bases and J lost 3 bases. CDR1 and CDR2 from the germline V gene are KGHSH and LQKENI. The CDR3 coding sequence is TGTGCCAGCTCACTGCGGACAGGGGACACCGGGGAGCTGTTTTTT. Amino acids: CASSLRTGDTGELFF.

The chain has TRBV5-4 and TRBJ1-1; possibly TRBD1 for D (5 bases). The CDR3 consists of 16 residues. The germline V and J ends were trimmed by 0 bases and 4 bases, with 16 bases remaining between them. Germline V gene lookup returns CDR1 SGHNT and CDR2 YYREEE (reference sequence). The DNA for the CDR3 is TGTGCCAGCAGCTTGGACCCCCAGGGAGGTGCCACTGAAGCTTTCTTT. It codes for CASSLDPQGGATEAFF.